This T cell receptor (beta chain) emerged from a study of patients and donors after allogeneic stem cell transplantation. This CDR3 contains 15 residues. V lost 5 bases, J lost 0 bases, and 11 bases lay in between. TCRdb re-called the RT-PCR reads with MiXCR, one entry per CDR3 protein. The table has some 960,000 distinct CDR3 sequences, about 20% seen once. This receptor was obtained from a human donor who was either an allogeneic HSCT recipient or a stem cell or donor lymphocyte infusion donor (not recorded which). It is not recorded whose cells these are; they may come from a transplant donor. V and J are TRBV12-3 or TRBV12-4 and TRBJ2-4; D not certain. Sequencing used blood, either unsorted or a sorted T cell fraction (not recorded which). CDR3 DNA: TGTGCCAGCAGTACCCCCGGGCTAGCCAAAAACATTCAGTACTTC. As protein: CASSTPGLAKNIQYF.